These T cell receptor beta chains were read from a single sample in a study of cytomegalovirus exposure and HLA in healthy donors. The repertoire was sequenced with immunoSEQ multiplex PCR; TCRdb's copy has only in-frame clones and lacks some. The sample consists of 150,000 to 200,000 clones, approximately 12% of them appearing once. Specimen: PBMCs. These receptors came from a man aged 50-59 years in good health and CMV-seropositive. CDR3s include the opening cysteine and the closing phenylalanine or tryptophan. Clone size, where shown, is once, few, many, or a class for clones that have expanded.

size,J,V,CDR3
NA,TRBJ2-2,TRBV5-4,CASSMDRGRYTGELFF
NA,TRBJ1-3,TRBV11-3,CASSLGTGGSYDTIYF
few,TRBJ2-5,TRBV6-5,CASSSGGSGEETQYF
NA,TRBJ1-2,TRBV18,CASSQTANYGYTF
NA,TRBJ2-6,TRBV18,CASTLQGPGANVLTF
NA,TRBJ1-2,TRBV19,CASSLDKYGYTF
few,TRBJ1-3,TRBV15,CATSRDRLSGNTIYF
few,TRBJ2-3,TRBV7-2,CASSLGEDTQYF
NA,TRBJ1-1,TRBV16,CASSRDRGTEAFF
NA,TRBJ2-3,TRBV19,CASSMGTGADTQYF
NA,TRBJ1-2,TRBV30,CAWDRVGYTF
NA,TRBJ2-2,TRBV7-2,CASSGRVAGGTGELFF
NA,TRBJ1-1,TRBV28,CASRGTTNTEAFF
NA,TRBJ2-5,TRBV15,CATSPGLAGVKKTQYF
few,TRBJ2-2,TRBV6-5,CASQPGFTGELFF
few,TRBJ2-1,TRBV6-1,CASSELGTGANEQFF
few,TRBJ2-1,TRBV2,CASSVLAGGSEQFF
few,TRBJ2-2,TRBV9,CASRQTPQDGELFF
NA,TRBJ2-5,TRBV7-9,CASSVPALAEETQYF
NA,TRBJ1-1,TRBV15,CATSGRGRNTEAFF
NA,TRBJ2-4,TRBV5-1,CASSSEDGSRRAGTGGDIQYF
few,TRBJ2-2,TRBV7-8,CASSLGGTRTVGELFF
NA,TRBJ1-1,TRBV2,CASRFDRGSNTEAFF
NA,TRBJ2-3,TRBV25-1,CASSELGRGASTDTQYF
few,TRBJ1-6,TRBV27,CASTDRGGNSYNSPLHF
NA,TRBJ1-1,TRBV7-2,CASSPQGAIYTEAFF
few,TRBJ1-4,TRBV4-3,CASSPGTGGLANEKLFF
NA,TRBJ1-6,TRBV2,CASTAQPGVSPLHF
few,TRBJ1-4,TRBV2,CASSDRGLHKKLFF
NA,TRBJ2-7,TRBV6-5,CASRTGTGTYEQYF
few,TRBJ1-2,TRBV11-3,CASSSHIGQVGGYTF
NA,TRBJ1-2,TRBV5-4,CASSSLGRQNYGYTF
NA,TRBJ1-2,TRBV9,CASSVGGVVGLGGYTF